The table lists the clone carrying this T cell receptor beta chain with a few counts. Its antigen remains unknown. For the second PCR, which ran for roughly 6 to 12 cycles, a sample-barcoded 5' primer and a J-beta primer mix were used. A single record per CDR3 protein comes from TCRdb applying MiXCR to the 5' RACE reads. The sample yields around 700,000 distinct CDR3 sequences, just under 25% seen once. These data originate in a study of blood T cells in healthy people across ages. Study-wide findings and caveats: It was held that diversity estimates obtained from one million T cells represented underestimates. More naive CD4+ cells and higher diversity marked long-lived donors relative to aged donors. The unknown donor CMV status may have confounded expanded clonotype changes.

Unmatched junction bases numbered 0, after V lost 9 bases and J lost 1 base. There are 14 residues in the CDR3. This same sample was also taken into another study, of T cells of mothers and their children.

The genes are TRBV6-7 and TRBJ2-2, with 12 nucleotides matching TRBD2. TRBV6-7 is noted as an ORF with a role that remains uncertain. This TCR was recovered from a boy between 10 and 17 years old in good health. The sample comprised blood. CDR3 in amino acids: CARLAGGNTGELFF. The CDR3 nucleotides are TGTGCCAGACTAGCGGGGGGGAACACCGGGGAGCTGTTTTTT.